This T cell receptor beta chain was sequenced in a study of blood T cells in healthy people across ages. Notes on the study in general: It was found that TCR beta diversity correlated strongly with the percentage of naive T cells. It was not possible, with unsorted PBMCs, to conclusively compare naive and antigen-experienced cells. Age advanced and TCR beta diversity per million T cells fell, roughly linearly.

Between the trimmed V and J ends, which lost 4 bases and 5 bases, there was a span of 17 bases. From germline, CDR1 is SNHLY and CDR2 FYNNEI. The CDR3 loop spans 15 amino acids. Turning to this clonotype: Antigen unknown.

Alongside a J-beta primer mix, a sample-barcoded 5' primer served in a second PCR lasting roughly 6 to 11 cycles. TCRdb reanalysed the 5' RACE reads using MiXCR and keeps one entry per CDR3 protein. The sample shows 1.5 million to 2 million distinct CDR3 sequences, more than 35% of them seen only once. The clonotype comes from a human donor in good health. The sequenced material came from blood. J is TRBJ1-1 and V is TRBV2; D is unclear. The CDR3 spells CASSVMFPGLTEAFF. The CDR3 nucleotides read TGTGCCAGCAGTGTCATGTTTCCGGGGTTGACTGAAGCTTTCTTT.